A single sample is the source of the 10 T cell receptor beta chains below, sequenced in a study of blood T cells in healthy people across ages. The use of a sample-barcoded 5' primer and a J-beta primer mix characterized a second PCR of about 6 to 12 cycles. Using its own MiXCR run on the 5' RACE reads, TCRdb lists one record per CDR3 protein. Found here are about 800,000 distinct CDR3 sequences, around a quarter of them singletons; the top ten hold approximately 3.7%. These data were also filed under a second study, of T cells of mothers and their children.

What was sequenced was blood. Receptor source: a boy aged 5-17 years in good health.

CDR3 DNA: TGCGCCAGCAGCCAAGAGGGCCCTAGCACAGATACGCAGTATTTT. Translated: CASSQEGPSTDTQYF. The gene calls are TRBV4-1 and TRBJ2-3, with no clear D. The CDR3 runs to 15 residues. Trimming removed 0 bases from V and 0 bases from J, with 7 bases in between. CDR1 and CDR2 (germline): MGHRA, YSYEKL.

The CDR3 DNA sequence: TGCAGCGCTGCCGTCGGGGACGGCCCCACAGATACGCAGTATTTT. Its translation: CSAAVGDGPTDTQYF. This chain uses TRBV29-1 with TRBJ2-3, with D perhaps being TRBD1 or TRBD2 (5 bases each). The CDR3 is 15 amino acids. V dropped 7 bases and J dropped 2 bases, with 19 bases sitting between them. Germline lookup yields CDR1 SQVTM and CDR2 ANQGSEA.

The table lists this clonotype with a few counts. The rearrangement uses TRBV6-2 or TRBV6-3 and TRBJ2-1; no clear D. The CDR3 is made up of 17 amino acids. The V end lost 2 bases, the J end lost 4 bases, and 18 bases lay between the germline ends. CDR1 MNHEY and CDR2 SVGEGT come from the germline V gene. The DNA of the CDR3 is TGTGCCAGCAGTTACGCCCACGTGCGGCCTGGTTACAATGAGCAGTTCTTC. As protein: CASSYAHVRPGYNEQFF.

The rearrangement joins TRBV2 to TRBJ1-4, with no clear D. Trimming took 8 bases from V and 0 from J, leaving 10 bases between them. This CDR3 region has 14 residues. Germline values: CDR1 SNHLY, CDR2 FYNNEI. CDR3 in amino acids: CASWALTTNEKLFF. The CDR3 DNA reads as TGTGCCAGCTGGGCATTAACAACTAATGAAAAACTGTTTTTT.

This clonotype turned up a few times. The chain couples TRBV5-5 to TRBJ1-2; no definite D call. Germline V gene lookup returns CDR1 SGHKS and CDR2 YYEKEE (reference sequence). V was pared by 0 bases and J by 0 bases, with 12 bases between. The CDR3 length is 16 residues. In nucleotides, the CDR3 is TGTGCCAGCAGCTTGGGAGTCGGGTCCCCTAACTATGGCTACACCTTC. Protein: CASSLGVGSPNYGYTF.

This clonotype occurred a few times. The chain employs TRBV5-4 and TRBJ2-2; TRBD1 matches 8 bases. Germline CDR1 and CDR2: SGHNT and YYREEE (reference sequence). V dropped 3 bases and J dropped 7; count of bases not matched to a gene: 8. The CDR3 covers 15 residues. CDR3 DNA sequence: TGTGCCAGCAGCTCGAAAGAGACAGGGGACGGGGAGCTGTTTTTT. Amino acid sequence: CASSSKETGDGELFF.

The CDR3 nucleotides are TGTGCCAGCAGCTTAGGGGTTGGGGCCTCCTACGAGCAGTACTTC. This translates into CASSLGVGASYEQYF. The gene calls are TRBV7-2 and TRBJ2-7; a possible D gene is TRBD1 (5 bases). Germline-derived CDR1 and CDR2 are SGHTA and FQGNSA. With 1 base removed from V and 0 bases from J, the gap between germline ends came to 10 bases. The CDR3 runs 15 residues.

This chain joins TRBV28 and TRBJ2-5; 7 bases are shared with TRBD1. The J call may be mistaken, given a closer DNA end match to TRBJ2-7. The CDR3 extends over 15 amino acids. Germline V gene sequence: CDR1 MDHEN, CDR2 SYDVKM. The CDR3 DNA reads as TGTGCCAGCATTTCAACCCCGGGACAGACCTACGAGCAGTACTTC. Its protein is CASISTPGQTYEQYF.

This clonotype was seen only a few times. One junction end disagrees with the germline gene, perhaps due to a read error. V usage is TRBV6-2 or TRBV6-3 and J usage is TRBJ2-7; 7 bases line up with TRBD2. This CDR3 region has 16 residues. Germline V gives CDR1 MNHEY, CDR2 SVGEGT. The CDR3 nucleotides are TGTGCCGGCAGTTACACCCCCTATGAGGCGGGAGACGAGCAGTACTTC. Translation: CAGSYTPYEAGDEQYF.

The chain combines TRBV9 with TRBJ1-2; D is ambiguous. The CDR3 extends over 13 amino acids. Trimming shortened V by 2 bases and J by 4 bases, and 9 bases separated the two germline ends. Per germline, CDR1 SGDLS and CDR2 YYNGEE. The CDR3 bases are TGTGCCAGCAGCGTCGGAGAGGGCTATGGCTACACCTTC. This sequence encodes CASSVGEGYGYTF. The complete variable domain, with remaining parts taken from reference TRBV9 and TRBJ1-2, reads DSGVTQTPKHLITATGQRVTLRCSPRSGDLSVYWYQQSLDQGLQFLIQYYNGEERAKGNILERFSAQQFPDLHSELNLSSLELGDSALYFCASSVGEGYGYTFGSGTRLTVV.